The 28 T cell receptor beta chains given below trace back to one sample, sequenced in a study of shared clonotypes between healthy human individuals. CD45RO-negative cells were positively selected for CCR7, leaving out terminally differentiated effector memory CD45RA+ cells. Using immunoSEQ multiplex PCR, the repertoire was profiled, and TCRdb retains in-frame clones only, with some absent. Among around 2,000,000 clones listed, over 85% were seen once. The sample was naive CD8+ T cells sorted from blood. The origin of the receptors is a man aged 18 to 30 in good health.

The rearrangement links TRBV15 to TRBJ2-3, with 9 nucleotides matching TRBD2. Germline lookup yields CDR1 LNHNV and CDR2 YYDKDF (reference sequence). V lost 7 bases, J lost 3 bases, and 11 bases stayed unmatched. This CDR3 region has 16 residues. CDR3 sequence: CATTSWASGKTDTQYF. CDR3 coding DNA: TGTGCCACCACAAGTTGGGCTAGCGGGAAAACAGATACGCAGTATTTT.

The rearrangement links TRBV15 to TRBJ2-3, with D perhaps matching TRBD1 (6 bases). This CDR3 has 13 amino acids. V shed 3 bases and J shed 5 bases, with 9 bases lying between them. CDR1 is LNHNV, CDR2 YYDKDF, per germline (reference sequence). The CDR3 spells CATSRWGLDTQYF. CDR3 in DNA: TGTGCCACCAGCAGGTGGGGGCTAGATACGCAGTATTTT.

The chain recombines TRBV6-1 with TRBJ2-1; 9 bases are a match to TRBD1. The V gene end was trimmed by 3 bases and the J gene end by 6 bases; junction bases not matched to a gene: 6. The CDR3 consists of 15 residues. The germline V gene has CDR1 MNHNS and CDR2 SASEGT. CDR3 nucleotides: TGTGCCAGCAGTGAGGAGCGGACAGGGGTCAATGAGCAGTTCTTC. It yields the protein CASSEERTGVNEQFF.

The gene calls are TRBV7-3 and TRBJ1-2; the match to TRBD1 covers 10 bases. Germline trimming cut 2 bases from V and 6 bases from J; bases unmatched to any gene: 3. The CDR3 extends over 14 amino acids. CDR1 is SGHTA, CDR2 FQGTGA, per germline. In nucleotides, the CDR3 is TGTGCCAGCAGCTTAGACAGGGGGCGAGATGGCTACACCTTC. Its translation is CASSLDRGRDGYTF.

The chain uses TRBV6-5 and TRBJ2-1; 7 bases align to TRBD1. J lost 8 bases, V lost 1 base, and 11 bases had no gene match. CDR1 is MNHEY, CDR2 SVGAGI, per germline. CDR3 length: 16 amino acids. CDR3 sequence reads: CASSYYTGASRDEQFF. Here the CDR3 DNA reads TGTGCCAGCAGTTACTACACAGGGGCATCTCGCGATGAGCAGTTCTTC.

V and J are TRBV27 and TRBJ2-6; D unresolved. The CDR3 is 15 residues long. Deletions cut 1 base from V and 2 bases from J, with 6 bases between. The germline V gene has CDR1 MNHEY and CDR2 SMNVEV (reference sequence). CDR3 residues: CASSLWGTGANVLTF. In nucleotides, the CDR3 is TGTGCCAGCAGTTTATGGGGAACTGGGGCCAACGTCCTGACTTTC.

The V and J genes are TRBV5-8 and TRBJ1-2, with D possibly TRBD1 on 6 matching bases. The CDR3 runs to 14 residues. Trimming cost V 4 bases and J 3 bases, with 13 bases left between them. Germline V gene lookup returns CDR1 SGHTS and CDR2 YDEGEE. The CDR3 region has the DNA TGTGCCAGCAGCCCGGACAGCCCGCACTATGGCTACACCTTC. Residues: CASSPDSPHYGYTF.

The chain combines TRBV6-5 with TRBJ2-5, with TRBD2 as a possible D gene (5 bases). This CDR3 has 14 amino acids. V was shortened by 6 bases and J by 2 bases, with 13 bases between the two germline ends. Germline V gene lookup returns CDR1 MNHEY and CDR2 SVGAGI. The CDR3 is CASRWTGSQETQYF. The CDR3 coding sequence is TGTGCCAGCAGGTGGACTGGATCACAAGAGACCCAGTACTTC.

This clone was detected once. The CDR3: CASSLGRGLTYNEQFF. The DNA for the CDR3 is TGTGCCAGCAGCTTAGGGAGGGGACTCACCTACAATGAGCAGTTCTTC. V usage is TRBV11-2 and J usage is TRBJ2-1; possible D gene TRBD2, 6 bases. The CDR3 consists of 16 residues. V was trimmed by 1 base and J by 2 bases, leaving 12 bases between them. Looked up from germline, CDR1 is SGHAT and CDR2 is FQNNGV.

CDR3 DNA sequence: TGCGCCAGCAGCCAAGAGACTAGCGGGGGCCTCAATGAGCAGTTCTTC. Translation gives CASSQETSGGLNEQFF. The V gene is TRBV4-1, the J gene TRBJ2-1; 12 nucleotides align to TRBD2. This CDR3 comprises 16 residues. Germline values: CDR1 MGHRA, CDR2 YSYEKL. V dropped 0 bases and J dropped 6; count of bases not matched to a gene: 3.

J is TRBJ2-7 and V is TRBV28; D is uncertain. CDR1 is MDHEN, CDR2 SYDVKM, per germline. V was clipped by 3 bases and J by 1 base, with 10 bases between them. This CDR3 contains 14 residues. The CDR3 region is CASSLATSSYEQYF. In DNA, the CDR3 is TGTGCCAGCAGTTTGGCGACATCTTCCTACGAGCAGTACTTC.

This rearrangement joins TRBV13 to TRBJ2-3; possible D gene TRBD1, 5 bases. CDR3 length: 15 residues. V was shortened by 1 base and J by 2 bases, with 10 bases between the two germline ends. Germline CDR1 reads PRHDT; CDR2 reads FYEKMQ (reference sequence). CDR3 loop: CASSLEAGPTDTQYF. CDR3 sequence (DNA): TGTGCCAGCAGCTTAGAGGCAGGGCCCACAGATACGCAGTATTTT.

V gene TRBV30 combines with J gene TRBJ2-7; D remains ambiguous. Germline CDR1 reads GTSNPN; CDR2 reads SVGIG (reference sequence). V lost 4 bases and J lost 0, with 7 bases in between. The CDR3 has 12 amino acids. The CDR3: CAWNEISYEQYF. As DNA, the CDR3 is TGTGCCTGGAATGAGATCTCCTACGAGCAGTACTTC.

This rearrangement joins TRBV9 to TRBJ2-7, with TRBD1 identical over 7 bases. The CDR3 runs to 15 residues. The germline V gene encodes CDR1 SGDLS and CDR2 YYNGEE. With V trimmed by 0 bases and J by 5 bases, 8 bases remained unmatched. The CDR3 DNA reads as TGTGCCAGCAGCGTAGGTGACAGGGCCCCCCACGAGCAGTACTTC. This gives the protein CASSVGDRAPHEQYF.

This clone was seen just once. The chain has TRBV25-1 and TRBJ1-1; 7 positions match TRBD1. From germline, CDR1 is MGHDK and CDR2 SYGVNS. The CDR3 is 12 amino acids. The CDR3 protein is CATRGGPRGAFF. CDR3 sequence (DNA): TGTGCTACCAGGGGGGGGCCCAGGGGTGCTTTCTTT. The complete variable domain, with remaining parts taken from reference TRBV25-1 and TRBJ1-1, reads EADIYQTPRYLVIGTGKKITLECSQTMGHDKMYWYQQDPGMELHLIHYSYGVNSTEKGDLSSESTVSRIRTEHFPLTLESARPSHTSQYLCATRGGPRGAFFGQGTRLTVV.

This chain connects TRBV6-1 to TRBJ1-1, with D maybe TRBD1 (5 bases). Germline lookup yields CDR1 MNHNS and CDR2 SASEGT. The ends were cut back, 0 bases at V and 5 bases at J, with 10 bases in the middle. The CDR3 covers 14 residues. The CDR3 region has the DNA TGTGCCAGCAGTGAAGCGGGGGTATATACTGAAGCTTTCTTT. The encoded protein is CASSEAGVYTEAFF.

This clone appeared a single time. V and J are TRBV7-9 and TRBJ2-3; 10 bases align to TRBD2. CDR3 length: 15 residues. Germline lookup yields CDR1 SEHNR and CDR2 FQNEAQ (reference sequence). The V segment lost 4 bases and the J segment 1 base; nucleotides outside the gene matches: 2. CDR3 region: CASSYTSGGTDTQYF. Written as DNA, the CDR3 is TGTGCCAGCAGCTATACTAGCGGGGGCACAGATACGCAGTATTTT.

The CDR3 nucleotides read TGTGCCAGCAGCTCAAACCCATCTAGCGGGGGGTACAATGAGCAGTTCTTC. It yields the protein CASSSNPSSGGYNEQFF. The V and J genes are TRBV9 and TRBJ2-1; 11 bases map to TRBD2. The V gene end was trimmed by 4 bases and the J gene end by 4 bases; junction bases not matched to a gene: 10. The germline gives CDR1 SGDLS, CDR2 YYNGEE. The CDR3 totals 17 residues.

The chain has TRBV28 and TRBJ2-7; TRBD1 matches 7 bases. The germline V gene encodes CDR1 MDHEN and CDR2 SYDVKM. Trimming cost V 5 bases and J 3 bases; bases outside gene matches: 7. The CDR3 loop spans 14 amino acids. The CDR3 sequence is CASSASGTDYEQYF. CDR3 DNA sequence: TGTGCCAGCAGTGCATCCGGGACAGACTACGAGCAGTACTTC.

Only a few counts were recorded for this clone. Other DNA sequences from this sample encode an identical CDR3 as well. The V gene is TRBV9, the J gene TRBJ2-2; D call uncertain. Trimming took off 0 bases at V and 2 bases at J, with 5 bases between the two ends. Germline lookup yields CDR1 SGDLS and CDR2 YYNGEE. The CDR3 sequence is 14 residues long. The CDR3 sequence: CASSVGGNTGELFF. In DNA form, the CDR3 reads TGTGCCAGCAGCGTAGGAGGAAACACCGGGGAGCTGTTTTTT.

This clone appeared a few times. The chain links TRBV27 to TRBJ1-2; D ambiguous. CDR1 and CDR2 from the germline V gene are MNHEY and SMNVEV (reference sequence). The CDR3 covers 14 residues. The V and J ends lost 7 bases and 6 bases respectively, with 18 bases between them. The CDR3 spells CASKNIGKTDGYTF. Written as DNA, the CDR3 is TGTGCCAGCAAGAATATCGGGAAAACGGATGGCTACACCTTC.

This clone was counted a single time. This chain uses TRBV5-1 with TRBJ2-1, with TRBD2 matching 7 bases. The trim removed 0 bases at V and 4 bases at J, leaving 4 bases unmatched. The CDR3 consists of 15 residues. CDR1 SGHRS and CDR2 YFSETQ come from the germline V gene. The CDR3 DNA follows: TGCGCCAGCAGCTTGGCTGGGGGGGTATACAATGAGCAGTTCTTC. Translating gives CASSLAGGVYNEQFF.

The rearrangement joins TRBV5-1 to TRBJ2-3, with 12 bases fitting TRBD2. CDR1 and CDR2 from the germline V gene are SGHRS and YFSETQ. This CDR3 spans 19 amino acids. The trim removed 5 bases at V and 2 bases at J, leaving 15 bases unmatched. The CDR3 here is CASRSGLAGPPTPTDTQYF. For the CDR3, the DNA is TGCGCCAGCAGATCCGGACTAGCGGGGCCACCGACCCCCACAGATACGCAGTATTTT.

The chain carries TRBV15 and TRBJ2-7; D gene uncertain. The germline V and J ends were trimmed by 6 bases and 0 bases, with 12 bases remaining between them. CDR1 is LNHNV, CDR2 YYDKDF, per germline (reference sequence). The CDR3 extends over 14 amino acids. The CDR3 DNA sequence: TGTGCCACCAGGAAGATAGAGACCTCCTACGAGCAGTACTTC. This translates into CATRKIETSYEQYF.

V and J are TRBV27 and TRBJ2-3; maybe TRBD1 (6 bases). CDR1 and CDR2 from the germline V gene are MNHEY and SMNVEV (reference sequence). Trimming took off 6 bases at V and 2 bases at J, with 15 bases between the two ends. This CDR3 is built from 15 residues. The CDR3 nucleotides are TGTGCCAGCAGCATTCTCCGGGACAACACAGATACGCAGTATTTT. The encoded protein is CASSILRDNTDTQYF.

The chain has TRBV30 and TRBJ2-5; 11 bases are shared with TRBD2. The CDR3 has 17 residues. Germline V lookup: CDR1 GTSNPN, CDR2 SVGIG (reference sequence). V shed 1 base, J shed 0 bases, and the junction held 7 bases outside the gene matches. Here the CDR3 reads CAWSGLAGGLYQETQYF. CDR3 DNA: TGTGCCTGGAGTGGTCTAGCGGGGGGATTGTACCAAGAGACCCAGTACTTC.

In this sample, this clone turned up once. This sample also contains other DNA sequences that code for the same CDR3. This chain joins TRBV5-6 and TRBJ1-1; D is ambiguous. Trimming removed 0 bases from V and 4 bases from J, with 7 bases in between. Germline V lookup: CDR1 SGHDT, CDR2 YYEEEE. The CDR3 has 13 amino acids. The chain's CDR3 is CASSLGGFTEAFF. In DNA form, the CDR3 reads TGTGCCAGCAGCTTGGGTGGGTTCACTGAAGCTTTCTTT.

The table lists this clone with a few counts. The chain is built from TRBV5-1 and TRBJ2-5, with 10 nucleotides matching TRBD1. The germline gives CDR1 SGHRS, CDR2 YFSETQ. This CDR3 has 16 amino acids. V lost 0 bases, J lost 5 bases, and 7 bases stayed unmatched. The CDR3 sequence is CASSLGATGGWETQYF. CDR3 DNA sequence: TGCGCCAGCAGCTTGGGGGCGACAGGGGGCTGGGAGACCCAGTACTTC.